This T cell receptor (beta chain) was retrieved from a study of CD8+CD57+ T cells in acquired aplastic anemia listed by TCRdb under 2018. Regarding the study in general: A mean of roughly 3.2 ug of DNA, ranging from roughly 0.18 to 30 ug, was extracted from sorted CD4+ and CD8+ cells. Mean read counts for healthy donor samples were about 10 million for CD4+ cells and roughly 12 million for CD8+ cells. General findings and caveats noted by the study authors: Over 25 CD8+ CDR3 sequences were found in both patients and controls but appeared to be highly expressed in patients and within the immunodominant clones of the patients. Between patients and healthy controls, no significant difference in CD8+ Simpson's diversity was found (P=0.060).

In the germline V gene, CDR1 corresponds to SQVTM and CDR2 to ANQGSEA. V is reduced by 4 bases and J by 3 bases, leaving a spacing of 21 bases between them. Spanning cysteine to phenylalanine, the CDR3 consists of 16 amino acids. Kept here is only the CDR3 DNA, which spans 48 bases and is read in frame from base 1. In regard to this clonotype: Which antigen it targets is not known. Base qualities are missing; no much larger clone stands one base away.

Genomic DNA was used as template for profiling of TCR beta VDJ combinations and CDR3 sequences. TCR repertoire sequencing was run on an Illumina HiSeq 2000. From the authors' description of their analysis: TRBV/TRBJ rearrangement plots, CDR3 size and DJ length profiles, and Simpson's diversity index were used to evaluate the repertoires. The most abundant DNA sequence in the deep sequencing data was defined as the immunodominant clone. CDR3 amino acid sequences were screened for sharing across subjects and compared with published repertoires and the VDJdb database. TCRdb reprocessing: public reads trimmed at Q25 with fastp, clones called with MiXCR, in-frame beta chains kept. Identical CDR3 protein sequences are pooled into one entry, listed with their most common genes and DNA. The authors' filters were not applied to this entry. The sample table contains about 190,000 distinct CDR3 sequences; only one count was recorded for roughly half of them. In total, the top ten clones hold around a sixth of the sample.

In the study, sorted CD4+ and CD8+ blood T cells from patients with severe aplastic anemia and from healthy subjects underwent deep sequencing of TCR repertoires. Ficoll-Paque density gradient centrifugation was used to isolate peripheral blood mononuclear cells. Before DNA extraction, CD4+ and CD8+ T cells were sorted with FACS or magnetic beads. The rearrangement combines TRBV29-1 with TRBJ2-5, and possibly TRBD2, on 7 matching bases. Material for sequencing was sorted CD4+, CD8+, or CD8+CD57+ T cells (not recorded which) from PBMCs. This clonotype originated in a human donor in good health, serving as a control. The CDR3 is CSVVPFTAGAEETQYF. The DNA is TGCAGCGTTGTGCCCTTCACCGCGGGGGCCGAAGAGACCCAGTACTTC.